One sample yielded the 27 T cell receptor beta chains listed below, sequenced in a study of blood T cells in healthy people across ages. Then a second PCR, running roughly 7 to 11 cycles, was carried out with a sample-barcoded 5' primer and a J-beta primer mix. MiXCR was run by TCRdb on the 5' RACE reads, yielding one entry per CDR3 protein. The profile shows hundreds of thousands of distinct CDR3 sequences, about a quarter of them singletons. The sample was also linked to a second study, of T cells of mothers and their children.

The sequencing input was blood. The receptors come from a boy aged 2 to 10 in good health.

This clonotype has only a few counts. V and J are TRBV10-3 and TRBJ2-7; 8 nucleotides align to TRBD2. The V gene end was trimmed by 5 bases and the J gene end by 3 bases; junction bases not matched to a gene: 6. This CDR3 spans 14 amino acids. Looked up from germline, CDR1 is ENHRY and CDR2 is SYGVKD. The CDR3 nucleotides read TGTGCCATCAGTAGTAGCGGGGTGCACTACGAGCAGTACTTC. It yields the protein CAISSSGVHYEQYF.

The CDR3: CSVSDGTHTGELFF. The CDR3 DNA follows: TGCAGCGTTTCGGACGGGACCCACACCGGGGAGCTGTTTTTT. V gene TRBV29-1 combines with J gene TRBJ2-2; D tentatively reads TRBD1 or TRBD2 (5 bases each). In germline, CDR1 is SQVTM, CDR2 ANQGSEA. V lost 5 bases, J lost 3 bases, and 13 bases lay in between. The CDR3 has 14 residues.

This clonotype appeared many times. V usage is TRBV5-5 and J usage is TRBJ2-5, with no clear D. Germline values: CDR1 SGHKS, CDR2 YYEKEE (reference sequence). V lost 0 bases to trimming and J lost 5 bases, with 11 bases between them. CDR3 size: 14 residues. The CDR3 DNA sequence: TGTGCCAGCAGCTTGGACGTCGGTCGCGAGACCCAGTACTTC. Translation: CASSLDVGRETQYF.

The chain has TRBV7-9 and TRBJ1-1; weak D call: TRBD1 (5 bases). Trimming took off 3 bases at V and 4 bases at J, with 21 bases between the two ends. This CDR3 is built from 17 residues. The germline gives CDR1 SEHNR, CDR2 FQNEAQ (reference sequence). The CDR3 loop is CASSFLRSGLRGTEAFF. CDR3 DNA sequence: TGTGCCAGCAGCTTCCTCCGGTCGGGCTTAAGGGGCACTGAAGCTTTCTTT.

This clonotype has more than one count but fewer than ten. The rearrangement links TRBV2 to TRBJ2-5; D is perhaps TRBD1 or TRBD2 (5 bases each). The DNA end is a closer match to TRBJ2-1, so the J assignment may be wrong. CDR1 and CDR2 from the germline V gene are SNHLY and FYNNEI. The CDR3 extends over 14 amino acids. In DNA form, the CDR3 reads TGTGCCAGCAGTGAAGCGCGTGGGGGTAGTGAGCAGTTCTTC. It encodes CASSEARGGSEQFF.

The sample holds a few counts of this clonotype. The chain links TRBV27 to TRBJ2-5; 9 positions match TRBD2. Germline V gene sequence: CDR1 MNHEY, CDR2 SMNVEV (reference sequence). V dropped 2 bases and J dropped 1; count of bases not matched to a gene: 2. CDR3 length equals 15 residues. DNA for the CDR3: TGTGCCAGCAGTTTAAGCGGGAGGCCCCAAGAGACCCAGTACTTC. This sequence encodes CASSLSGRPQETQYF.

The chain carries TRBV5-1 and TRBJ1-4, with D possibly matching TRBD1 (5 bases). The V end was cut by 0 bases, the J end by 8 bases, with 14 bases between. The CDR3 consists of 15 residues. Germline CDR1 is SGHRS and CDR2 is YFSETQ. CDR3: CASSLAGRVDEKLFF. For the CDR3, the DNA is TGCGCCAGCAGCTTGGCTGGCAGGGTCGACGAAAAACTGTTTTTT.

This clonotype has only a few counts. V usage is TRBV7-2 and J usage is TRBJ2-1; D possibly corresponds to TRBD1 (5 bases). There are 13 residues in the CDR3. V was shortened by 3 bases and J by 8 bases, with 11 bases between the two germline ends. The germline V gene has CDR1 SGHTA and CDR2 FQGNSA. The CDR3: CASSLGPRHEQFF. The CDR3 DNA reads TGTGCCAGCAGCTTGGGGCCCCGACATGAGCAGTTCTTC.

This clonotype was seen more than once but under ten times. The chain combines TRBV7-9 with TRBJ1-3, with 8 positions matching TRBD1. The CDR3 sequence is 14 residues long. CDR1 and CDR2 (germline): SEHNR, FQNEAQ (reference sequence). After removal of 3 bases from V and 8 bases from J, the junction contained 6 bases not matched to a gene. This CDR3 is CASSFTRGRDTIYF. In DNA, the CDR3 is TGTGCCAGCAGCTTTACCAGGGGGCGTGACACCATATATTTT.

The V gene is TRBV7-3, the J gene TRBJ2-5, with D tentatively TRBD1 or TRBD2 (5 bases each). V was pared by 4 bases and J by 3 bases, with 27 bases between. Germline assignment: CDR1 SGHTA and CDR2 FQGTGA. The CDR3 contains 19 residues. The CDR3 spells CASSSRRMGSGTAEETQYF. In DNA, the CDR3 is TGTGCCAGCAGCTCTAGACGGATGGGCTCCGGGACCGCCGAAGAGACCCAGTACTTC.

The chain carries TRBV4-1 and TRBJ1-4, with D possibly matching TRBD1 (5 bases). The germline CDR1 and CDR2 sequences are MGHRA and YSYEKL. The CDR3 contains 14 residues. V shed 1 base and J shed 6 bases, with 9 bases lying between them. This CDR3 is CASSQGVGDEKLFF. In DNA, the CDR3 is TGCGCCAGCAGCCAAGGTGTAGGGGATGAAAAACTGTTTTTT.

This clonotype has a handful of counts. The rearrangement links TRBV2 to TRBJ2-7, with TRBD2 matching over 7 bases. The CDR3 has 15 amino acids. V lost 1 base and J lost 2; bases outside the gene matches: 5. Germline V CDR1 and CDR2: SNHLY, FYNNEI. Here the CDR3 reads CASSEDGGSPYEQYF. For the CDR3, the DNA is TGTGCCAGCAGTGAAGATGGCGGGAGCCCCTACGAGCAGTACTTC.

The V gene is TRBV5-1, the J gene TRBJ1-4, with 7 bases lining up with TRBD1. The CDR3 loop spans 13 amino acids. Germline V gene data show CDR1 as SGHRS and CDR2 as YFSETQ. V shed 8 bases and J 2 bases; nucleotides not matched to a gene: 3. CDR3 nucleotides: TGCGCCAGTGGGGACAGTACTAATGAAAAACTGTTTTTT. It is translated as CASGDSTNEKLFF.

This clonotype was found a few times. The chain carries TRBV14 and TRBJ1-2; TRBD1 agrees at 10 bases. Germline CDR1 reads SGHDN; CDR2 reads FVKESK. The trim removed 1 base at V and 0 bases at J, leaving 5 bases unmatched. CDR3 length: 17 amino acids. CDR3 sequence (DNA): TGTGCCAGCAGCCAAGGGACAGGGGGTTCATCTAACTATGGCTACACCTTC. Amino acid sequence: CASSQGTGGSSNYGYTF. The entire variable domain, with the rest obtained from reference TRBV14 and TRBJ1-2, is as follows: EAGVTQFPSHSVIEKGQTVTLRCDPISGHDNLYWYRRVMGKEIKFLLHFVKESKQDESGMPNNRFLAERTGGTYSTLKVQPAELEDSGVYFCASSQGTGGSSNYGYTFGSGTRLTVV.

This clonotype showed up just a few times. This chain connects TRBV29-1 to TRBJ2-5; 13 bases fit TRBD2. The CDR3 contains 15 residues. Germline CDR1 and CDR2: SQVTM and ANQGSEA. The V gene end was trimmed by 2 bases and the J gene end by 5 bases; junction bases not matched to a gene: 5. This CDR3 reads CSVEKRGLAGETQYF. Written as DNA, the CDR3 is TGCAGCGTTGAAAAGCGGGGACTAGCGGGGGAGACCCAGTACTTC.

The V and J genes are TRBV28 and TRBJ1-2; 8 nucleotides line up with TRBD1. The CDR3 contains 15 residues. The V segment lost 2 bases and the J segment 3 bases; nucleotides outside the gene matches: 5. CDR1 and CDR2 (germline): MDHEN, SYDVKM. The CDR3: CASSLRDRTYYGYTF. The CDR3 nucleotides read TGTGCCAGCAGTTTACGGGACAGGACCTACTATGGCTACACCTTC.

This clonotype was seen only a few times. CDR3 residues: CSAREPGQGAIRNEKLFF. DNA of the CDR3: TGCAGTGCTAGGGAACCGGGACAGGGGGCTATAAGAAATGAAAAACTGTTTTTT. The chain couples TRBV20-1 to TRBJ1-4; the match to TRBD1 covers 12 bases. This CDR3 has 18 amino acids. The junction had 13 bases not matched to a gene; V was cut back by 3 bases and J by 5 bases. CDR1 is DFQATT and CDR2 is SNEGSKA in the germline V gene (reference sequence).

This chain connects TRBV12-5 to TRBJ2-7, with TRBD1 matching 8 bases. Germline trimming cut 0 bases from V and 4 bases from J; bases unmatched to any gene: 17. This CDR3 is 19 amino acids long. The germline CDR1 and CDR2 sequences are LGHNT and FRNRAP. CDR3 residues: CASGLVRSFRTGMAYEQYF. CDR3 in DNA: TGTGCTAGTGGTTTGGTACGATCCTTCCGGACAGGGATGGCGTACGAGCAGTACTTC.

This clonotype was seen more than once but under ten times. The chain has TRBV29-1 and TRBJ2-1; D might be TRBD1 or TRBD2, each matching 5 bases. From germline, CDR1 is SQVTM and CDR2 ANQGSEA. This CDR3 spans 14 amino acids. V lost 6 bases, J lost 2 bases, and 14 bases lay in between. CDR3 sequence reads: CSVPRDGPYNEQFF. The CDR3 nucleotides read TGCAGCGTCCCCCGGGACGGACCCTACAATGAGCAGTTCTTC.

This sequence joins TRBV7-2 and TRBJ2-7; D may be TRBD1 (5 bases). Per germline, CDR1 SGHTA and CDR2 FQGNSA. The CDR3 totals 14 residues. The V gene lost 5 bases and the J gene lost 6 bases, with 17 bases spanning the gap. This chain's CDR3 is CASSTRTRLGEQYF. As DNA, the CDR3 is TGTGCCAGCAGCACCCGGACAAGGTTGGGCGAGCAGTACTTC.

In this sample, this clonotype turned up a few times. The chain uses TRBV10-3 and TRBJ2-3, with D tentatively TRBD2 (6 bases). The V gene's germline CDR1 is ENHRY and CDR2 SYGVKD. V lost 4 bases to trimming and J lost 2 bases, with 19 bases between them. The CDR3 covers 17 residues. CDR3 sequence: CAISGPEVGRDTDTQYF. The CDR3 DNA reads TGTGCCATCAGTGGTCCCGAAGTTGGGCGGGACACAGATACGCAGTATTTT.

This chain joins TRBV12-3 or TRBV12-4 and TRBJ1-2, with a weak D call TRBD1 (6 bases). Trimming removed 5 bases from V and 4 bases from J, with 17 bases in between. The CDR3 contains 15 residues. CDR3 in DNA: TGTGCCAGCAGTCCCGGCAGGGGCCTCCCCTATGGCTACACCTTC. Translation gives CASSPGRGLPYGYTF.

The chain employs TRBV11-2 and TRBJ2-7, with 10 bases lining up with TRBD1. The CDR3 contains 15 residues. V lost 1 base, J lost 7 bases, and 7 bases stayed unmatched. From germline, CDR1 is SGHAT and CDR2 FQNNGV. CDR3 protein: CASSLGDRGLREQYF. The CDR3 nucleotides read TGTGCCAGCAGCTTAGGCGACAGGGGGCTGAGGGAGCAGTACTTC.

The V and J genes are TRBV25-1 and TRBJ2-7; D remains unclear. Judging by the DNA end, TRBJ2-5 fits better; the J call may be wrong. Germline values: CDR1 MGHDK, CDR2 SYGVNS. This CDR3 has 14 residues. CDR3 nucleotides: TGTGCCAGCAGTGAATTGGGCAAGAGAGAGACCCAGTACTTC. Amino acids: CASSELGKRETQYF.

This chain uses TRBV2 with TRBJ2-5, with 10 positions matching TRBD1. CDR3 length: 15 residues. The germline gives CDR1 SNHLY, CDR2 FYNNEI. V lost 7 bases to trimming and J lost 5 bases; unmatched junction nucleotides: 10. CDR3 in amino acids: CASTKGQGTMETQYF. The CDR3 DNA reads as TGTGCCAGCACCAAGGGACAGGGGACTATGGAGACCCAGTACTTC.

This clonotype was seen a few times. This sequence joins TRBV4-1 and TRBJ2-5; 10 positions agree with TRBD2. The germline CDR1 and CDR2 sequences are MGHRA and YSYEKL. V lost 0 bases to trimming and J lost 5 bases; unmatched junction nucleotides: 6. The length of the CDR3 is 16 residues. This CDR3 reads CASSQEGLAAGETQYF. CDR3 nucleotides: TGCGCCAGCAGCCAAGAAGGACTAGCGGCTGGGGAGACCCAGTACTTC.

The chain has TRBV12-3 or TRBV12-4 and TRBJ2-7; maybe TRBD1 (5 bases). The CDR3 consists of 13 residues. Between the trimmed V and J ends, which lost 4 bases and 6 bases, there was a span of 13 bases. The CDR3 DNA reads as TGTGCCAGCAGTTGGCAGGGAAAGGGCGAGCAGTACTTC. Residues: CASSWQGKGEQYF.